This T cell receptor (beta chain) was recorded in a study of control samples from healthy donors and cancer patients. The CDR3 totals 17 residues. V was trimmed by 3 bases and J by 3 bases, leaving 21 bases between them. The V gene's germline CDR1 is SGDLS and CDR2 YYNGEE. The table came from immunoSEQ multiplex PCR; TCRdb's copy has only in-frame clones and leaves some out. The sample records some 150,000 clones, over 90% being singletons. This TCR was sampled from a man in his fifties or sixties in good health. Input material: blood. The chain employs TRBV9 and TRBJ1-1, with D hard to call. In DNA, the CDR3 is TGTGCCAGCAGCGGACCAGACCGTCGGGCGCTTGACACTGAAGCTTTCTTT. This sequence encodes CASSGPDRRALDTEAFF.